This TCR beta chain came from a study of blood T cell repertoires in COVID-19 (dated by TCRdb to the early 2020s). Turning to the overall study: Samples covering the acute and convalescent phases of COVID-19 were provided by collaborators in the United States, Italy and Spain. The prospective study material was composed of cDNA or gDNA derived from T cells, B-cell-depleted T cells, or PBMCs. Deeply sampled blood TCRbeta repertoires from subjects exposed to, actively infected with, or recovered from COVID-19 were included in the dataset. The repertoires were released in a freely available public database intended as a resource for research on the immune response to SARS-CoV-2. Samples came from the ongoing ImmuneRACE study (first 160 participants) plus 1,254 subjects from 6 global collaborators. Sample metadata almost always included a de-identified subject ID, COVID-19 status, age in years and sex. Where available, HLA class I and class II types were obtained from metadata supplied by the sample provider rather than from assay-based typing. Findings and caveats that apply to the study as a whole: The quantity of clinical and demographic metadata differed by source and by participant and was supplied without curation.

CDR1 is given as MNHEY and CDR2 as SMNVEV, both from the germline V gene (reference sequence). Trimmed from V: 6 bases; trimmed from J: 5 bases; junction bases lacking a gene match: 12. From cysteine to phenylalanine, the CDR3 is 16 amino acids long. The DNA shown is the 48-base CDR3, in frame from base 1. TCRbeta CDR3 regions were amplified from genomic DNA using the immunoSEQ Assay, a bias-controlled multiplex PCR. On the authors' methods: Nucleated cell counts per sample were estimated from amplification of reference gene primers within the assay. To quantify the absolute abundance of each unique TCRbeta CDR3 rearrangement, sequence reads were collapsed and filtered. For each sample, productive Simpson clonality was calculated as the square root of Simpson's diversity index over productive rearrangements. Drawn from immuneACCESS, this table holds only the in-frame rearrangements with V and J called that TCRdb kept. Clones are partly lost; checked studies trace under half to an unresolved V gene and leave the rest unexplained. The DNA gave D and trimming, while V, J and clone size come from that table. This sample has about 380,000 clones in its table, and 88% of those were observed once. The ten largest make up approximately 1.2% of the sample.

Enrolling through a virtual design, the prospective study's participants ranged in age from roughly 18 to 89 years and lived across around 25 United States geographic areas. To assign participants to cohorts, the prospective study relied on clinical history that participants themselves reported in a screening survey and a study questionnaire. For ImmuneRACE Cohort 3, a participant was defined as recovered based on two consecutive negative NP/OP PCR tests, clearance by a healthcare professional, or resolution of symptoms. In the prospective study, mobile phlebotomists collected whole blood, serum and a nasopharyngeal or oropharyngeal swab from each participant. Prospective study participants could optionally give additional blood draws and questionnaires over an approximately 2-month period. Before DNA extraction, blood samples from the prospective study were shipped at room temperature or frozen.

Note on this clone: The antigen it recognizes is unknown. No base quality information exists; no much larger clone differs at one position.

Source material: PBMCs or T cells enriched from blood (not recorded which). The receptor's source is a woman aged 18-29 years who had recovered from COVID-19. The chain employs TRBV27 and TRBJ1-2; the junction holds 10 bases that match TRBD1. CDR3 protein: CASRGPGTGALYGYTF. The nucleotide sequence is TGTGCCAGCAGGGGTCCCGGGACAGGGGCCCTATATGGCTACACCTTC.